This TCR beta chain was found in a study of cytomegalovirus exposure and HLA in healthy donors. This CDR3 comprises 15 residues. The germline V and J ends were trimmed by 5 bases and 1 base, with 14 bases remaining between them. CDR1 SGHTA and CDR2 FQGTGA come from the germline V gene. An approximately 120-subject validation cohort, separate from the roughly 700-subject first cohort, supplied the donors. Method: immunoSEQ multiplex PCR; TCRdb's copy keeps in-frame clones and lacks some. Of 150,000 to 160,000 clones listed, roughly 86% are singletons. The chain carries TRBV7-3 and TRBJ1-1; the D gene is possibly TRBD1 (6 bases). The TCR was taken from a human donor in good health. The sequenced material came from PBMCs. CDR3 DNA sequence: TGTGCCAGCAGCCCGACAGGCACTGGGAACACTGAAGCTTTCTTT. It is translated as CASSPTGTGNTEAFF.